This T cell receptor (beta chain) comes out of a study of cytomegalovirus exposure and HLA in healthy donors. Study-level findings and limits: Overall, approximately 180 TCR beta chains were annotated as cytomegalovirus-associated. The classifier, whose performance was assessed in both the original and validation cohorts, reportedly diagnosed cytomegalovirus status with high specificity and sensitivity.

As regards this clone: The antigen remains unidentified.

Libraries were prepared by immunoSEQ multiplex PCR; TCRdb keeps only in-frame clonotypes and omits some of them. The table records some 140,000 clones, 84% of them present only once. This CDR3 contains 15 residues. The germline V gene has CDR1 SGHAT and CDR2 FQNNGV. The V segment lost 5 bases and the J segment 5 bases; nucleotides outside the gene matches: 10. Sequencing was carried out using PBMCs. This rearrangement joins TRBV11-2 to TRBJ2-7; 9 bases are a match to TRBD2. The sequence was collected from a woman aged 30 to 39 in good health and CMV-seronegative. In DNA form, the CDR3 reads TGTGCCAGCAGCCTCAGACCGGGACTAGCAAACGAGCAGTACTTC. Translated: CASSLRPGLANEQYF. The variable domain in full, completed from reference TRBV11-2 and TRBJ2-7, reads EAGVAQSPRYKIIEKRQSVAFWCNPISGHATLYWYQQILGQGPKLLIQFQNNGVVDDSQLPKDRFSAERLKGVDSTLKIQPAKLEDSAVYLCASSLRPGLANEQYFGPGTRLTVT.